What follows are 32 T cell receptor beta chains derived from one specimen sequenced in a study of T-cell reconstitution after alpha-beta-depleted transplantation in children. Molecular barcoding with unique molecular identifiers was used for the TCRbeta library. TCRdb re-analysed the PCR reads in MiXCR, keeping a single row per CDR3 protein. The table includes 670,000 or so distinct CDR3 sequences, less than 15% detected once. The starting material was PBMCs, obtained before TCRalphabeta/CD19-depleted stem cell transplant. The receptors stem from a girl under 10 years old with congenital amegakaryocytic thrombocytopenia, due to receive a stem cell transplant.

Many counts were recorded for this clonotype. The gene calls are TRBV12-3 or TRBV12-4 and TRBJ1-5; D unresolved. The CDR3 is made up of 15 amino acids. Trimming shortened V by 5 bases and J by 0 bases, and 11 bases separated the two germline ends. CDR3 coding DNA: TGTGCCAGCAGTCCCCTGACCTATAGCAATCAGCCCCAGCATTTT. Protein sequence: CASSPLTYSNQPQHF.

The chain has TRBV11-2 and TRBJ2-5, with D possibly TRBD1 on 6 matching bases. Trimming left V 10 bases short and J 2 bases short, with 11 bases between. The CDR3 extends over 12 amino acids. From germline, CDR1 is SGHAT and CDR2 FQNNGV. In nucleotides, the CDR3 is TGTGCCACCAGAAGGGGGCAAGAGACCCAGTACTTC. Translation gives CATRRGQETQYF.

This clonotype showed up many times. J is TRBJ1-1 and V is TRBV12-3 or TRBV12-4, with 8 bases matching TRBD1. Trimming took 6 bases from V and 8 from J; bases not matched to a gene: 8. The CDR3 contains 13 residues. CDR3 sequence: CASSLTQGAEAFF. Written as DNA, the CDR3 is TGTGCCAGCAGCCTCACCCAGGGGGCAGAAGCTTTCTTT.

This clonotype was seen at least ten times. The chain links TRBV12-3 or TRBV12-4 to TRBJ2-2, with 7 bases lining up with TRBD1. With V trimmed by 7 bases and J by 7 bases, 9 bases remained unmatched. The CDR3 is 14 amino acids. Here the CDR3 DNA reads TGTGCCAGCATCGGGACAGTCTGGGGCGGGGAGCTGTTTTTT. This translates into CASIGTVWGGELFF.

The V and J genes are TRBV9 and TRBJ2-2; the D is unclear. Germline loops: CDR1 SGDLS, CDR2 YYNGEE. Trimming stripped 0 bases from V and 1 base from J, with 7 bases between. The CDR3 runs 15 residues. Here the CDR3 reads CASSVGHRNTGELFF. In DNA, the CDR3 is TGTGCCAGCAGCGTAGGTCACAGGAACACCGGGGAGCTGTTTTTT. The variable domain in full, with the rest retrieved from reference TRBV9 and TRBJ2-2, is DSGVTQTPKHLITATGQRVTLRCSPRSGDLSVYWYQQSLDQGLQFLIQYYNGEERAKGNILERFSAQQFPDLHSELNLSSLELGDSALYFCASSVGHRNTGELFFGEGSRLTVL.

This clonotype was observed many times. The J gene is TRBJ1-2, the V gene TRBV5-6; no firm D call. V was trimmed by 1 base and J by 7 bases, leaving 8 bases between them. The CDR3 length is 12 residues. Germline CDR1 is SGHDT and CDR2 is YYEEEE. The CDR3 DNA sequence: TGTGCCAGCAGCTTGTTGTCGTTTGGCTACACCTTC. Translation: CASSLLSFGYTF.

The chain joins TRBV5-1 to TRBJ2-4; D gene ambiguous. The CDR3 sequence is 11 residues long. Germline V gene data show CDR1 as SGHRS and CDR2 as YFSETQ. Deletions cut 0 bases from V and 8 bases from J, with 3 bases between. CDR3 in amino acids: CASSLDHIQYF. In DNA, the CDR3 is TGCGCCAGCAGCTTGGATCACATTCAGTACTTC.

This clonotype was seen ten or more times. V is TRBV2 and J is TRBJ1-3, with TRBD1 matching over 7 bases. CDR3 length equals 14 residues. The germline V gene has CDR1 SNHLY and CDR2 FYNNEI. With V trimmed by 5 bases and J by 4 bases, 5 bases remained unmatched. The CDR3 coding sequence is TGTGCCAGCAGTCGACAGGGATCCGGAAACACCATATATTTT. As protein: CASSRQGSGNTIYF.

This clonotype was found many times. The chain couples TRBV29-1 to TRBJ1-4; D is uncertain. V lost 6 bases and J 9 bases, leaving 26 bases between the germline ends. Looked up from germline, CDR1 is SQVTM and CDR2 is ANQGSEA. CDR3 length: 16 amino acids. This chain's CDR3 is CSVIPQGPAGRQKLFF. The CDR3 coding sequence is TGCAGCGTCATTCCGCAAGGCCCGGCGGGTAGGCAAAAACTGTTTTTT.

This clonotype was observed a single time. This likely comes from a read error, as the CDR3 has no conserved phenylalanine or tryptophan at its end. The CDR3 DNA sequence: TGCAGTGCTAGTGGCAGGTGGGATCAGCCCCAGCATTAT. Protein product: CSASGRWDQPQHY. The chain uses TRBV20-1 and TRBJ1-5; D ambiguous. Germline CDR1 DFQATT, CDR2 SNEGSKA (reference sequence). This CDR3 comprises 13 residues. V gave up 3 bases and J gave up 5 bases, with 11 bases separating them.

The V call is TRBV5-1, the J call TRBJ2-7; 8 bases align to TRBD1. J was trimmed by 3 bases and V by 2 bases; bases with no gene match: 10. Germline CDR1 reads SGHRS; CDR2 reads YFSETQ. This CDR3 is built from 16 residues. CDR3 sequence: CASSFQGRTGSYEQYF. DNA of the CDR3: TGCGCCAGCAGCTTTCAAGGGCGGACAGGGAGCTACGAGCAGTACTTC. Based on the CDR3 plus reference TRBV5-1 and TRBJ2-7, the full variable domain is KAGVTQTPRYLIKTRGQQVTLSCSPISGHRSVSWYQQTPGQGLQFLFEYFSETQRNKGNFPGRFSGRQFSNSRSEMNVSTLELGDSALYLCASSFQGRTGSYEQYFGPGTRLTVT.

This clonotype has just a few counts. This sequence joins TRBV6-1 and TRBJ2-1; 7 positions match TRBD2. The germline gives CDR1 MNHNS, CDR2 SASEGT. The CDR3 is made up of 13 amino acids. With V trimmed by 8 bases and J by 4 bases, 5 bases remained unmatched. The CDR3 sequence is CASGVGGYNEQFF. For the CDR3, the DNA is TGTGCCAGCGGAGTCGGGGGGTACAATGAGCAGTTCTTC.

This clonotype was seen repeatedly, ten times or more. The chain combines TRBV12-3 or TRBV12-4 with TRBJ2-7; TRBD1 matches 9 bases. CDR3 length: 13 amino acids. V lost 6 bases to trimming and J lost 3 bases; unmatched junction nucleotides: 3. The CDR3 nucleotides read TGTGCCAGCAGCTCGGGACAGGGCTACGAGCAGTACTTC. This codes for CASSSGQGYEQYF.

This clonotype was picked up many times. The CDR3 DNA reads TGCGCCAGCAGCCCCCCGCTAGCAGATTACAATGAGCAGTTCTTC. This codes for CASSPPLADYNEQFF. The chain employs TRBV5-1 and TRBJ2-1, with TRBD2 as a possible D gene (5 bases). Germline lookup yields CDR1 SGHRS and CDR2 YFSETQ. The CDR3 covers 15 residues. V gave up 4 bases and J gave up 4 bases, with 15 bases separating them.

This clonotype was counted between two and nine times. The V and J genes are TRBV3-1 and TRBJ2-7; D gene ambiguous. Per germline, CDR1 LGHDT and CDR2 YNNKEL (reference sequence). Trimming took 1 base from V and 0 from J, leaving 7 bases between them. CDR3 length: 14 residues. The chain's CDR3 is CASSQARYSYEQYF. In DNA form, the CDR3 reads TGTGCCAGCAGCCAAGCCCGATACTCCTACGAGCAGTACTTC.

This clonotype was detected many times. This sequence joins TRBV20-1 and TRBJ2-7, with D unclear. V was pared by 6 bases and J by 6 bases, with 12 bases between. The V gene's germline CDR1 is DFQATT and CDR2 SNEGSKA (reference sequence). This CDR3 region has 11 residues. The chain's CDR3 is CSAGRSVEQYF. The CDR3 coding sequence is TGCAGTGCCGGGCGTTCCGTCGAGCAGTACTTC.

This clonotype has a handful of counts. The chain recombines TRBV29-1 with TRBJ2-7, with D perhaps assigned TRBD1 or TRBD2 (5 bases each). The CDR3 covers 13 residues. V lost 7 bases, J lost 1 base, and 14 bases lay in between. The V gene's germline CDR1 is SQVTM and CDR2 ANQGSEA. The CDR3 protein is CSGTRDGSYEQYF. The CDR3 DNA reads TGCAGCGGCACCCGGGACGGGTCCTACGAGCAGTACTTC.

This clonotype occurred many times. The gene calls are TRBV7-2 and TRBJ2-7, with 9 bases fitting TRBD2. Germline lookup yields CDR1 SGHTA and CDR2 FQGNSA. The CDR3 is 15 residues long. With 1 base clipped from V and 2 bases from J, the junction kept 3 bases outside the gene matches. Here the CDR3 reads CASSLVAGVTYEQYF. The CDR3, as DNA: TGTGCCAGCAGCTTAGTAGCGGGAGTTACCTACGAGCAGTACTTC.

CDR3 loop: CASSLVRVSGEQFF. DNA for the CDR3: TGCGCCAGCAGCTTGGTTCGGGTATCGGGTGAGCAGTTCTTC. The V gene is TRBV5-1, the J gene TRBJ2-1; the D is unclear. The CDR3 is made up of 14 amino acids. The germline CDR1 and CDR2 sequences are SGHRS and YFSETQ. Trimming stripped 0 bases from V and 9 bases from J, with 13 bases between.

This clonotype was counted at least ten times. The genes are TRBV12-3 or TRBV12-4 and TRBJ2-1, with D possibly being TRBD2 (5 bases). This CDR3 region has 15 residues. V shed 4 bases and J shed 2 bases, with 12 bases lying between them. The CDR3 is CASSCRGNTYNEQFF. The CDR3 bases are TGTGCCAGCAGTTGTCGGGGAAATACCTACAATGAGCAGTTCTTC.

The rearrangement uses TRBV15 and TRBJ1-2; D ambiguous. CDR3 length: 15 residues. Deletions cut 2 bases from V and 8 bases from J, with 18 bases between. Germline V gives CDR1 LNHNV, CDR2 YYDKDF (reference sequence). CDR3 protein: CATSRPSRLTKGYTF. The DNA of the CDR3 is TGTGCCACCAGCAGACCGAGCCGCCTGACAAAAGGCTACACCTTC. Looking up the rest from reference TRBV15 and TRBJ1-2 gives the full variable domain: DAMVIQNPRYQVTQFGKPVTLSCSQTLNHNVMYWYQQKSSQAPKLLFHYYDKDFNNEADTPDNFQSRRPNTSFCFLDIRSPGLGDTAMYLCATSRPSRLTKGYTFGSGTRLTVV.

The chain uses TRBV18 and TRBJ2-5; D gene ambiguous. Germline assignment: CDR1 KGHSH and CDR2 LQKENI. This CDR3 region has 12 residues. V was pared by 4 bases and J by 1 base, with 4 bases between. CDR3 DNA: TGTGCCAGCTCACGACTCCAAGAGACCCAGTACTTC. Translating gives CASSRLQETQYF.

The table lists this clonotype with many counts. This chain links TRBV28 with TRBJ2-4; D remains unclear. This CDR3 is 16 amino acids long. V was trimmed by 2 bases and J by 0 bases, leaving 11 bases between them. Germline lookup yields CDR1 MDHEN and CDR2 SYDVKM. The CDR3 DNA reads TGTGCCAGCAGTTTAAGTCTACAACTAGCCAAAAACATTCAGTACTTC. Protein: CASSLSLQLAKNIQYF.

The chain is built from TRBV12-3 or TRBV12-4 and TRBJ1-4; D is ambiguous. Trimming removed 8 bases from V and 4 bases from J, with 14 bases in between. This CDR3 is 14 amino acids long. CDR3 protein: CASRFAWFNEKLFF. DNA of the CDR3: TGTGCCAGCCGGTTCGCCTGGTTTAATGAAAAACTGTTTTTT.

CDR3 residues: CASSLNFGRNDEKLFF. DNA of the CDR3: TGCGCCAGCAGCTTGAACTTTGGCAGGAACGATGAAAAACTGTTTTTT. The V gene is TRBV5-1, the J gene TRBJ1-4; D not certain. This CDR3 contains 16 residues. Trimming removed 1 base from V and 6 bases from J, with 16 bases in between. CDR1 and CDR2 (germline): SGHRS, YFSETQ.

In its sample, this clonotype was seen a few times. The chain employs TRBV5-1 and TRBJ2-1; 7 positions match TRBD1. Germline CDR1 and CDR2: SGHRS and YFSETQ. This CDR3 has 15 amino acids. V was clipped by 4 bases and J by 10 bases; unmatched bases: 14. This chain's CDR3 is CASSEGQSPGREQFF. The CDR3 DNA is TGCGCCAGCAGCGAGGGACAGTCCCCTGGTAGAGAGCAGTTCTTC.

This clonotype was seen only a few times. This chain links TRBV12-3 or TRBV12-4 with TRBJ1-6; D is uncertain. CDR3 length: 17 amino acids. The V end was cut by 4 bases, the J end by 8 bases, with 21 bases between. The CDR3 DNA sequence: TGTGCCAGCAGTTATTATTATAGCGGGCGCCCCGATTCACCCCTCCACTTT. Its translation is CASSYYYSGRPDSPLHF.

In this sample, this clonotype turned up a few times. This chain connects TRBV20-1 to TRBJ2-7; possibly TRBD1 for D (5 bases). This CDR3 spans 13 amino acids. Between the trimmed V and J ends, which lost 4 bases and 1 base, there was a span of 11 bases. Per germline, CDR1 DFQATT and CDR2 SNEGSKA (reference sequence). CDR3 sequence: CSATNDRSYEQYF. The DNA for the CDR3 is TGCAGTGCTACCAATGACAGATCCTACGAGCAGTACTTC.

There are many counts of this clonotype. The chain is built from TRBV4-1 and TRBJ1-2; D gene uncertain. This CDR3 spans 16 amino acids. Germline V gives CDR1 MGHRA, CDR2 YSYEKL. V was clipped by 0 bases and J by 5 bases, with 16 bases between them. CDR3 residues: CASSQDRFGQVYGYTF. CDR3 DNA: TGCGCCAGCAGCCAAGACAGGTTCGGGCAGGTGTATGGCTACACCTTC.

Ten or more counts support this clonotype. The chain couples TRBV10-1 to TRBJ1-1; 10 positions match TRBD1. V lost 7 bases and J lost 5; bases outside the gene matches: 4. CDR1 is WNHNN and CDR2 is SYGVQD in the germline V gene (reference sequence). The CDR3 covers 13 residues. DNA of the CDR3: TGCGCCAGCATGGGACAGGGGAGGACTGAAGCTTTCTTT. Its protein product is CASMGQGRTEAFF.

This clonotype was picked up many times. V usage is TRBV5-1 and J usage is TRBJ2-7, with unresolved D. The CDR3 is 14 residues long. V lost 2 bases and J lost 5, with 14 bases in between. Germline V gene data show CDR1 as SGHRS and CDR2 as YFSETQ. The CDR3 reads CASSFNMGSHEQYF. As DNA, the CDR3 is TGCGCCAGCAGCTTCAATATGGGAAGCCACGAGCAGTACTTC.

This clonotype turned up a few times. The chain carries TRBV20-1 and TRBJ2-7; TRBD2 matches at 9 bases. From germline, CDR1 is DFQATT and CDR2 SNEGSKA (reference sequence). This CDR3 has 15 amino acids. V trimming: 3 bases; J trimming: 6 bases; junction bases outside the gene matches: 12. The CDR3: CSASRSGRPSVEQYF. The CDR3 DNA follows: TGCAGTGCTAGTAGGAGCGGGAGGCCGTCGGTCGAGCAGTACTTC.